This TCR beta chain was identified in a study of cytomegalovirus exposure and HLA in healthy donors. Whole-study results and caveats: Segments of the TCR beta V type were, in most cases, productive about 87% or about 30% of the time in an earlier analysis. It was only CMV serostatus that was available as immune exposure information.

Primers: 60 Vbeta forward and 13 Jbeta reverse. Sequencing was performed with immunoSEQ multiplex PCR; in TCRdb, only in-frame clones are kept and a portion is missing. This sample has roughly 99,000 clones, with over 70% found just once. Regarding this clone: Antigen: not known.

Trimming left V 2 bases short and J 0 bases short, with 5 bases between. Germline CDR1 is MNHNS and CDR2 is SASEGT. The length of the CDR3 is 13 residues. This sequence was found in a man under 40 in good health and CMV-seronegative. The sequencing sample was made of PBMCs. V is TRBV6-1 and J is TRBJ2-7; unclear D gene. In DNA, the CDR3 is TGTGCCAGCAGTGAACGAGGCTCCTACGAGCAGTACTTC. This sequence encodes CASSERGSYEQYF.